These 25 T cell receptor beta chains were sequenced from one sample in a study of blood T cell repertoires in COVID-19. Profiling relied on immunoSEQ multiplex PCR, and the TCRdb table lists in-frame clones only, not all of them. The profile shows 100,000 or so clones, 80% to 95% of them singletons. The sequenced sample was peripheral blood. The source is a man between 65 and 80 years old with acute or convalescent COVID-19.

CDR3 sequence reads: CASSLDRGFVMNTEAFF. CDR3 nucleotides: TGTGCCAGCAGCTTAGACAGGGGATTTGTTATGAACACTGAAGCTTTCTTT. The chain carries TRBV7-9 and TRBJ1-1; 7 nucleotides agree with TRBD1. The germline gives CDR1 SEHNR, CDR2 FQNEAQ (reference sequence). There are 17 residues in the CDR3. With V trimmed by 1 base and J by 0 bases, 8 bases remained unmatched.

This chain uses TRBV2 with TRBJ2-6; the D gene is possibly TRBD2 (6 bases). Trimming took off 10 bases at V and 4 bases at J, with 23 bases between the two ends. The germline CDR1 and CDR2 sequences are SNHLY and FYNNEI. CDR3 size: 17 residues. The CDR3 spells CAKSSPGLSSGANVLTF. The DNA for the CDR3 is TGTGCCAAATCGTCACCGGGACTCTCATCGGGGGCCAACGTCCTGACTTTC.

The chain links TRBV11-3 to TRBJ1-6; D may be TRBD1 (5 bases). Trimming stripped 5 bases from V and 5 bases from J, with 13 bases between. Per germline, CDR1 SGHNT and CDR2 YENEEA. The CDR3 loop spans 15 amino acids. CDR3 sequence (DNA): TGTGCCAGCAGCCCGACAGAGCTCCATAATTCACCCCTCCACTTT. This gives the protein CASSPTELHNSPLHF.

The chain employs TRBV15 and TRBJ1-2; 7 bases align to TRBD1. CDR1 LNHNV and CDR2 YYDKDF come from the germline V gene (reference sequence). The J segment lost 4 bases and the V segment lost 11 bases, leaving 13 bases of the junction unmatched. The CDR3 has 14 residues. The CDR3 spells CASSERTGPYGYTF. CDR3 bases: TGTGCCTCAAGCGAACGGACAGGACCCTATGGCTACACCTTC.

The V call is TRBV27, the J call TRBJ1-1; weak D call: TRBD1 (6 bases). Trimming left V 8 bases short and J 5 bases short, with 15 bases between. The germline CDR1 and CDR2 sequences are MNHEY and SMNVEV (reference sequence). The CDR3 sequence is 13 residues long. CDR3 DNA sequence: TGTGCCAGCGCACGGACAGTTGGTACTGAAGCTTTCTTT. Encoded protein: CASARTVGTEAFF.

This clone was observed a handful of times. The rearrangement uses TRBV10-2 and TRBJ1-5, with unresolved D. Per germline, CDR1 WSHSY and CDR2 SAAADI. Trimming left V 2 bases short and J 2 bases short, with 10 bases between. The CDR3 spans 15 residues. CDR3 coding DNA: TGCGCCAGCAGTGAGGGGCCTATAGGCAATCAGCCCCAGCATTTT. Encoded protein: CASSEGPIGNQPQHF.

The gene calls are TRBV2 and TRBJ1-2, with a weak D call TRBD1 (5 bases). Per the germline V gene, CDR1 is SNHLY and CDR2 is FYNNEI. This CDR3 has 12 amino acids. Trimming took off 10 bases at V and 4 bases at J, with 13 bases between the two ends. CDR3 in amino acids: CATQGVGYGYTF. CDR3 DNA sequence: TGTGCCACCCAAGGGGTTGGCTATGGCTACACCTTC.

The chain joins TRBV7-6 to TRBJ2-1, with 11 bases identical to TRBD1. This CDR3 is built from 15 residues. Germline CDR1 is SGHVS and CDR2 is FNYEAQ. Trimming removed 5 bases from V and 5 bases from J; junction bases left unmatched: 5. The DNA of the CDR3 is TGTGCCAGCAGCCCGGACAGGGGGCGGAACAATGAGCAGTTCTTC. Protein: CASSPDRGRNNEQFF.

This rearrangement joins TRBV3-1 (or the pseudogene TRBV3-2) to TRBJ1-1; a weak D match, TRBD1 (6 bases). Germline-derived CDR1 and CDR2 are LGHDT and YNNKEL (reference sequence). The V end was cut by 1 base, the J end by 1 base, with 10 bases between. The CDR3 runs to 15 residues. The CDR3 region has the DNA TGTGCCAGCAGCCAAGGGCGACAGGAGAACACTGAAGCTTTCTTT. Translated: CASSQGRQENTEAFF.

The table lists this clone with a few counts. The chain links TRBV6-6 to TRBJ1-2; no clear D. The CDR3 totals 14 residues. Germline-derived CDR1 and CDR2 are MNHNY and SVGAGI (reference sequence). V lost 5 bases to trimming and J lost 0 bases, with 10 bases between them. The CDR3 is CASSPATTNYGYTF. CDR3 nucleotides: TGTGCCAGCAGTCCAGCGACGACTAACTATGGCTACACCTTC.

The chain carries TRBV9 and TRBJ2-2; TRBD2 matches 12 bases. CDR1 and CDR2 from the germline V gene are SGDLS and YYNGEE. V lost 4 bases, J lost 4 bases, and 11 bases stayed unmatched. The CDR3 length is 18 residues. DNA of the CDR3: TGTGCCAGCAGCCCACGTGGGACTAGCGGGCGGGGCACCGGGGAGCTGTTTTTT. As protein: CASSPRGTSGRGTGELFF.

The chain joins TRBV2 to TRBJ1-2; TRBD1 is a possible D gene (5 bases). V was shortened by 6 bases and J by 0 bases, with 11 bases between the two germline ends. The CDR3 extends over 14 amino acids. Germline V gene data show CDR1 as SNHLY and CDR2 as FYNNEI. The DNA of the CDR3 is TGTGCCAGCAGATCAGGGAGGGCTAACTATGGCTACACCTTC. It codes for CASRSGRANYGYTF.

The chain couples TRBV19 to TRBJ2-7; 10 nucleotides match TRBD2. CDR3 size: 12 residues. V was pared by 8 bases and J by 4 bases, with 2 bases of the junction left unmatched. Germline V gives CDR1 LNHDA, CDR2 SQIVND (reference sequence). CDR3 protein: CASSSGGYEQYF. The CDR3 region has the DNA TGTGCCAGTTCTAGCGGGGGTTACGAGCAGTACTTC.

This chain uses TRBV11-1 with TRBJ1-1; 7 bases fit TRBD1. V lost 6 bases to trimming and J lost 3 bases; unmatched junction nucleotides: 13. The CDR3 contains 16 residues. Per the germline V gene, CDR1 is SGHAT and CDR2 is FQDESV (reference sequence). The CDR3 coding sequence is TGTGCCAGCAGTCGACAGGGTTTTAGTTCTGACACTGAAGCTTTCTTT. This codes for CASSRQGFSSDTEAFF.

The chain couples TRBV4-1 to TRBJ2-7, with 13 bases lining up with TRBD2. The CDR3 sequence is 17 residues long. The junction had 4 bases not matched to a gene; V was cut back by 1 base and J by 1 base. Germline CDR1 and CDR2: MGHRA and YSYEKL. CDR3 bases: TGCGCCAGCAGCCAAGCCTCGACTAGCGGGAGGTCCTACGAGCAGTACTTC. Translation: CASSQASTSGRSYEQYF.

The chain recombines TRBV5-1 with TRBJ1-6; D is ambiguous. V lost 2 bases and J 5 bases, leaving 11 bases between the germline ends. The CDR3 has 15 residues. Germline lookup yields CDR1 SGHRS and CDR2 YFSETQ. The CDR3 DNA is TGCGCCAGCAGCTTTGAAGGGAGGAATAATTCACCCCTCCACTTT. Its translation is CASSFEGRNNSPLHF.

V usage is TRBV11-1 and J usage is TRBJ1-2; 9 bases map to TRBD1. With 4 bases clipped from V and 8 bases from J, the junction kept 11 bases outside the gene matches. Per germline, CDR1 SGHAT and CDR2 FQDESV (reference sequence). This CDR3 is built from 15 residues. CDR3 sequence reads: CASSYQPTGGRGYTF. The CDR3 DNA sequence: TGTGCCAGCAGCTACCAACCCACAGGGGGCCGAGGCTACACCTTC. The full variable domain, its missing parts supplied by reference TRBV11-1 and TRBJ1-2, is EAEVAQSPRYKITEKSQAVAFWCDPISGHATLYWYRQILGQGPELLVQFQDESVVDDSQLPKDRFSAERLKGVDSTLKIQPAELGDSAMYLCASSYQPTGGRGYTFGSGTRLTVV.

The chain joins TRBV13 to TRBJ2-2; the D gene is possibly TRBD1 (6 bases). V gave up 4 bases and J gave up 1 base, with 10 bases separating them. The CDR3 has 15 residues. Germline V gives CDR1 PRHDT, CDR2 FYEKMQ (reference sequence). CDR3 nucleotide sequence: TGTGCCAGCAGCTCTTTGACAGGGAACACCGGGGAGCTGTTTTTT. This encodes CASSSLTGNTGELFF.

The V call is TRBV9, the J call TRBJ1-5; possibly TRBD1 for D (5 bases). This CDR3 spans 15 amino acids. V lost 3 bases and J lost 0, with 10 bases in between. Germline CDR1 is SGDLS and CDR2 is YYNGEE. The CDR3 nucleotides read TGTGCCAGCAGCGCCTCAGGGATTAGCAATCAGCCCCAGCATTTT. It codes for CASSASGISNQPQHF.

In its sample, this clone was seen once. The rearrangement links TRBV10-3 to TRBJ2-7; D gene uncertain. The CDR3 covers 10 residues. The germline V gene has CDR1 ENHRY and CDR2 SYGVKD. Trimming took off 10 bases at V and 3 bases at J, with 7 bases between the two ends. The CDR3 DNA reads TGTGCCAGCGCGGACTACGAGCAGTACTTC. This translates into CASADYEQYF.

This clone has a single count. The chain carries TRBV11-2 and TRBJ1-2, with D possibly being TRBD1 (5 bases). Germline loops: CDR1 SGHAT, CDR2 FQNNGV. This CDR3 has 13 amino acids. Trimming took 5 bases from V and 1 from J, leaving 8 bases between them. Written as DNA, the CDR3 is TGTGCCAGCAGCCCGACAGATAACTATGGCTACACCTTC. Its protein product is CASSPTDNYGYTF.

In DNA form, the CDR3 reads TGTGCCACCTCGGGGGGTGTGCATGAAAAACTGTTTTTT. This sequence encodes CATSGGVHEKLFF. The genes are TRBV13 and TRBJ1-4; tentative D call: TRBD1 (5 bases). The germline V gene encodes CDR1 PRHDT and CDR2 FYEKMQ (reference sequence). V lost 10 bases, J lost 6 bases, and 15 bases lay in between. The CDR3 sequence is 13 residues long.

This chain joins TRBV9 and TRBJ2-7; weak D call: TRBD2 (6 bases). Germline assignment: CDR1 SGDLS and CDR2 YYNGEE. This CDR3 contains 13 residues. Trimming stripped 2 bases from V and 0 bases from J, with 6 bases between. CDR3: CASSVGGSYEQYF. In DNA form, the CDR3 reads TGTGCCAGCAGCGTGGGAGGCTCCTACGAGCAGTACTTC.

This clone appeared a few times. This chain joins TRBV5-1 and TRBJ2-1, with 12 bases that match TRBD2. In germline, CDR1 is SGHRS, CDR2 YFSETQ. The CDR3 has 16 amino acids. After removal of 4 bases from V and 6 bases from J, the junction contained 8 bases not matched to a gene. The CDR3 coding sequence is TGCGCCAGCAGCCCACTACTAGCGGGAGGTTTCAATGAGCAGTTCTTC. It is translated as CASSPLLAGGFNEQFF.

The J gene is TRBJ2-3, the V gene TRBV12-3 or TRBV12-4, with D perhaps matching TRBD2 (6 bases). This CDR3 is built from 12 residues. V gave up 7 bases and J gave up 4 bases, with 9 bases separating them. The CDR3 is CASTSGADTQYF. CDR3 bases: TGTGCCAGCACCTCGGGAGCAGATACGCAGTATTTT.